The clone carrying this T cell receptor (beta chain) was observed a single time. RNA served as the template for amplifying TCR beta CDR3 regions. HTBI-primed RT-PCR formed the first round, and a multiplex PCR formed the second. In TCRdb, the multiplex PCR reads were re-called with MiXCR into one record per CDR3 protein. The sample includes roughly 400,000 distinct CDR3 sequences, approximately 17% of them seen just once. The CDR3 contains 14 residues. CDR1 is MNHNS, CDR2 SASEGT, per germline. Trimming removed 1 base from V and 3 bases from J, with 9 bases in between. This specimen comes from a study of Graves' ophthalmopathy and Graves' hyperthyroidism.

This clonotype was sampled from an adult woman with stable Graves' hyperthyroidism. The rearrangement joins TRBV6-1 to TRBJ1-1; D gene ambiguous. Sequenced sample: peripheral blood. CDR3 sequence reads: CASSEDRVYTEAFF. The CDR3, as DNA: TGTGCCAGCAGTGAAGACAGAGTATACACTGAAGCTTTCTTT.